This is a list of T cell receptor beta chains from one sample in a study of response to subunit inactivated influenza vaccine. TCRdb ran MiXCR on the RT-PCR reads and lists one entry per CDR3 protein. The sample carries around 470,000 distinct CDR3 sequences, around 7.9% recorded once. The sample here was PBMCs from blood, taken roughly 24 months after vaccination. The receptors stem from a man between 50 and 69 years old who received an inactivated influenza vaccine. CDR3s include the opening cysteine and the closing phenylalanine or tryptophan. The order of the fields is J gene, D gene, clone size, CDR3 length, V gene, CDR3 DNA, CDR3 protein. The D gene is left open where the match is weak. Clone size is stated in some rows and not others, as once, few, many or a class when expanded.

>TRBJ1-1|-|-|15|TRBV4-1
TGCGCCAGCAGCCAAGATGGGAGCCTGAACACTGAAGCTTTCTTT
CASSQDGSLNTEAFF
>TRBJ1-5|TRBD1|-|15|TRBV12-5
TGTGCTAGTGGTTTGGACGGACAGGGGTACCAGCCCCAGCATTTT
CASGLDGQGYQPQHF
>TRBJ2-2|TRBD1|many|15|TRBV9
TGTGCCAGCAGCATCACAGGGGCGAACACCGGGGAGCTGTTTTTT
CASSITGANTGELFF
>TRBJ2-1|TRBD2|few|14|TRBV12-3/TRBV12-4
TGTGCCAGCGGCCTAGCGGGGTTTCACAATGAGCAGTTCTTC
CASGLAGFHNEQFF
>TRBJ2-7|TRBD2|few|16|TRBV4-2
TGTGCCAGCAGCCAGTTCGCCGGGACTAGCTCCTTCGAGCAGTACTTC
CASSQFAGTSSFEQYF
>TRBJ2-3|-|few|14|TRBV10-3
TGTGCCATCAGTGATAGTGGACACACAGATACGCAGTATTTT
CAISDSGHTDTQYF
>TRBJ2-7|-|many|12|TRBV11-2
TGTGCCAGCAGCTTATACACCCTCCAGCAGTACTTC
CASSLYTLQQYF
>TRBJ2-1|TRBD2|few|14|TRBV7-2
TGTGCCAGCAGAGGACTAGCGGGAGGACCTGAGCAGTTCTTC
CASRGLAGGPEQFF
>TRBJ2-1|-|few|13|TRBV15
TGTGCCACCAGCAGAGATGTGGGAAGCGAGCAGTTCTTC
CATSRDVGSEQFF
>TRBJ1-5|TRBD1|-|14|TRBV20-1
TGCAGTGCGAGGACAGGGGGCTCGAATCAGCCCCAGCATTTT
CSARTGGSNQPQHF
>TRBJ2-3|TRBD2|many|16|TRBV20-1
TGCAGTGCTAGAGATCTAGCGGGAGGGGGCACAGATACGCAGTATTTT
CSARDLAGGGTDTQYF
>TRBJ2-2|-|-|11|TRBV12-3/TRBV12-4
TGTGCCACCAAAAACACCGGGGAGCTGTTTTTT
CATKNTGELFF
>TRBJ2-7|TRBD1|few|15|TRBV30
TGTGCCTGGAGTGTAGGGACAGGGGGCGGGTACGAGCAGTACTTC
CAWSVGTGGGYEQYF
>TRBJ1-3|-|-|15|TRBV12-3/TRBV12-4
TGTGCCAGCAGTACCTCCTTGACGAGTGGAAACACCATATATTTT
CASSTSLTSGNTIYF
>TRBJ2-3|TRBD1|-|16|TRBV7-9
TGTGCCAGCAGCGCCGGGACAGGGACCTTCGATGATACGCAGTATTTT
CASSAGTGTFDDTQYF
>TRBJ2-3|-|many|13|TRBV12-3/TRBV12-4
TGTGCCAGCAGGAGGACGGAGGCGGATACGCAGTATTTT
CASRRTEADTQYF
>TRBJ1-5|-|-|15|TRBV5-8
TGTGCCAGCAGCCACCGGGTGGATAGCAATCAGCCCCAGCATTTT
CASSHRVDSNQPQHF
>TRBJ1-3|-|many|15|TRBV7-9
TGTGCCAGCAGCTTTCCCCGGAGGTTGGGAAACACCATATATTTT
CASSFPRRLGNTIYF
>TRBJ2-2|TRBD1|many|16|TRBV30
TGTGCCTGGAGGAAAACAGGGGTTCAGGCCACCGGGGAGCTGTTTTTT
CAWRKTGVQATGELFF
>TRBJ2-7|-|many|16|TRBV28
TGTGCCAGCAGTTTTGGGGACGCAGCCCTGGGGGACGAGCAGTACTTC
CASSFGDAALGDEQYF
>TRBJ2-1|TRBD1|-|14|TRBV25-1
TGTGCCAGCAGTGATTTCCGGGACAGGGGACCGCAGTTCTTC
CASSDFRDRGPQFF
>TRBJ2-7|TRBD2|many|14|TRBV3-1
TGTGCCAGCAGCCAAGGACTAGCGGGACACGAGCAGTACTTC
CASSQGLAGHEQYF
>TRBJ2-7|TRBD2|many|16|TRBV6-2/TRBV6-3
TGTGCCTCGAATCGGAGCCCGGGGGACTATTCCTACGAGCAGTACTTC
CASNRSPGDYSYEQYF
>TRBJ1-1|TRBD1|few|15|TRBV20-1
TGCAGTGCTAGACGACAGGGGGCCATCAATACTGAAGCCTTCTTT
CSARRQGAINTEAFF
>TRBJ1-1|TRBD1|-|14|TRBV20-1
TGCAGTGCTAGATCAGGGGGCGGGAACACTGAAGCTTTCTTT
CSARSGGGNTEAFF
>TRBJ2-1|-|few|15|TRBV9
TGTGCCAGCTCGTCGGGGGTTAGCTCCTACAATGAGCAGTTCTTC
CASSSGVSSYNEQFF
>TRBJ2-5|-|-|14|TRBV7-9
TGTGCCAGCAGCTTAGTATCTGGGGAAGAGACCCAGTACTTC
CASSLVSGEETQYF
>TRBJ2-2|-|-|15|TRBV12-3/TRBV12-4
TGTGCCAGCAGGGGGTCAGGGGTCGTCACCGGGGAGCTGTTTTTT
CASRGSGVVTGELFF
>TRBJ2-1|TRBD1|few|15|TRBV2
TGTGCCAGCAGGGGGGACAGGAGCTCCTACAATGAGCAGTTCTTC
CASRGDRSSYNEQFF
>TRBJ2-1|TRBD1|-|14|TRBV7-9
TGTGCCAGAAGCCCCCGACAGGGCCGCAATGAGCAGTTCTTC
CARSPRQGRNEQFF
>TRBJ2-7|-|few|14|TRBV18
TGTGCCAGCTCACCAGTTGGTACGGGCTACGAGCAGTACTTC
CASSPVGTGYEQYF
>TRBJ2-1|TRBD2|-|15|TRBV5-4
TGTGCCAGCAGCTTCGGGACTAACCTTCGTTCTGAGCAGTTCTTC
CASSFGTNLRSEQFF
>TRBJ2-1|TRBD2|few|18|TRBV20-1
TGCAGTGCTAGATCGACTAGCGGGGGCCCGAGCTCCTACAATGAGCAGTTCTTC
CSARSTSGGPSSYNEQFF
>TRBJ2-7|-|-|16|TRBV4-3
TGCGCCAGCAGCCAAGGGTGGTCAGGATCTACCTACGAGCAGTACTTC
CASSQGWSGSTYEQYF
>TRBJ2-2|-|few|15|TRBV5-6
TGTGCCAGCAGCTTGGAGTGGGGGATGGCCGGGGAGCTGTTTTTT
CASSLEWGMAGELFF
>TRBJ2-7|TRBD2|many|15|TRBV12-3/TRBV12-4
TGTGCCAGCAGCTCCCCGGGACTAGCGGGTTACGAGCAGTACTTC
CASSSPGLAGYEQYF
>TRBJ1-1|-|few|14|TRBV6-2/TRBV6-3
TGTGCCAGCAGCAAAAATCCGGCGAACACTGAAGCTTTCTTT
CASSKNPANTEAFF